The entry that follows covers one T cell receptor beta chain sequence. Its antigen is not yet known. No qualities accompany the bases; no much larger clone lies one base away. The entry originates in a study of memory CD4+ T cells and cytomegalovirus serostatus (dated by TCRdb to the late 2010s). General notes on the study: The cohort included around 35 healthy adults from Belgium, of whom 9 were CMV seropositive and some 24 were CMV seronegative. The study sequenced CD4+ memory TCRbeta repertoires of a Belgian cohort with known cytomegalovirus serostatus to replicate a published TCR-based CMV serostatus classifier.

Genomic DNA was extracted from sorted cells with the Quick-DNA Microprep Kit. TCRbeta DNA was amplified with the immunoSEQ hsTCRbeta kit following the manufacturer's protocol. An Illumina MiSeq instrument was used to sequence the TCRbeta libraries. Per the authors' processing: Following removal of out-of-frame sequences, 2 million to 2.5 million distinct TCRbeta sequences were retained, with an average of about 61,000 per individual. Each individual was scored according to the count of 164 previously reported CMV-associated TCRbeta sequences and the total productive distinct TCRbeta count. A beta-binomial model was reimplemented in Python, and scikit-learn random forests with default parameters were trained on data from the US cohort. Classifier performance on the Belgian cohort was summarized as median AUC with percentile confidence intervals over 10,000 bootstrap iterations. The clones in this table, taken by TCRdb from immuneACCESS, are in-frame only. Not every clone is retained; where verified, under half of the shortfall comes from an unresolved V gene, and the cause of the rest is unknown. V, J and clone size reflect that table, while D and trimming were determined from the DNA. This sample has roughly 86,000 clones in its table, and 80% of those were observed once. The biggest ten clones account for around 3.6% of the sample.

Single viable CD3+CD4+CD8-CD45RO+ cells were sorted as memory CD4+ T cells on a FACSAria II. CMV serostatus was determined using a Roche Elecsys assay that detects serum IgG against CMV pp150, pp28, p38 and p52. Following thawing, total CD4+ T cells were enriched through positive selection using CD4 magnetic microbeads. The samples came from a different study that was designed specifically to examine the CD4+ T cell memory repertoire. Peripheral blood mononuclear cells were isolated and cryopreserved according to standard operating procedures, and serum was stored at -80 degrees C. The staining used CD3-PerCP (BW264/56), CD4-APC (RPA-T4), CD45RO-PE (UCHT1) and CD8-Pacific Orange (3B5) antibodies, and Sytox blue was used to exclude non-viable cells. The paper's findings and limits, for the study overall: On the Belgian cohort, the classifier based on the original framework reached a median bootstrapped AUC of roughly 0.94, with a 95% CI of 0.76-1.00. For CMV serostatus prediction, a median bootstrapped AUC of approximately 0.95 was reached with the original framework, and a median bootstrapped AUC of around 0.9 was reached with a US-trained random forest. The results were interpreted as suggesting that the CMV-associated TCR signature is largely present in the CD4+ memory repertoire. Of 164 previously reported CMV-associated TCRbeta sequences, 60 to 85 appeared in the CD4+ memory repertoires, each in one to five individuals. Only CD4+CD45RO+ memory cells were sequenced, unlike the original study, which covered naive and memory CD4+ and CD8+ populations.

Sequencing was performed on memory CD4+ T cells from blood. The TCR sequence derives from an adult in good health and CMV-seropositive.

The CDR3 reads CASSGDRASSYEQYF. The DNA sequence is TGTGCCAGCAGTGGGGACAGGGCCAGCTCCTACGAGCAGTACTTC. Recombination connected TRBV2 to TRBJ2-7, with 9 bases aligning to TRBD1. From cysteine to phenylalanine, the CDR3 is 15 amino acids long. The retained sequence is limited to the CDR3, 45 bases, with the frame set at the first base. From the germline V gene, CDR1 is SNHLY and CDR2 is FYNNEI. The junction shows trimming of 4 bases on V and 0 bases on J, and the gene matches do not reach 4 bases of it.